The present T cell receptor (beta chain) was sequenced within a study of cytomegalovirus exposure and HLA in healthy donors. General study findings and limits: Some segments of the V type, notably TRBV6-2 and TRBV6-3, were excluded as indistinguishable.

The PCR made use of 60 Vbeta and 13 Jbeta primers. Original data processing: In a later analysis, of tens of millions of unique beta chains, roughly 10 million appeared in at least two donors. Here immunoSEQ multiplex PCR was the method, and the copy in TCRdb shows in-frame clones only, minus some. V, J and clone size are taken as reported in that table, and D and trimming were inferred from the DNA itself. The table lists roughly 130,000 clones, more than 60% of them singletons. This CDR3 region has 15 residues. Germline V gene data show CDR1 as SGHNT and CDR2 as YYREEE (reference sequence). V trimming: 1 base; J trimming: 4 bases; junction bases outside the gene matches: 3. In regard to this clone: Its antigen is still unknown.

This chain uses TRBV5-4 with TRBJ1-4; TRBD1 matches at 8 bases. The TCR sequence derives from a woman in her forties in good health and CMV-seronegative. The sequenced sample was PBMCs. The CDR3 protein is CASSLKGQVNEKLFF. As DNA, the CDR3 is TGTGCCAGCAGCTTGAAGGGACAGGTTAATGAAAAACTGTTTTTT.